Shown below are 24 T cell receptor beta chains from a single sample sequenced in a study of control samples from healthy donors and cancer patients. Here immunoSEQ multiplex PCR was the method, and the copy in TCRdb shows in-frame clones only, minus some. The sample lists roughly 120,000 clones, about 94% seen once, with over 2.5% in the top ten. The sequenced material came from blood. Source of these receptors: a young man in good health.

This chain joins TRBV10-3 and TRBJ2-5; possible D gene TRBD2, 5 bases. Per the germline V gene, CDR1 is ENHRY and CDR2 is SYGVKD. The CDR3 contains 13 residues. Trimming stripped 10 bases from V and 4 bases from J, with 16 bases between. The CDR3 coding sequence is TGTGCCAGTCTCTCTGGTCGGGGAGAGACCCAGTACTTC. It codes for CASLSGRGETQYF.

The chain recombines TRBV19 with TRBJ1-2, with a possible D match to TRBD1 (5 bases). Trimming removed 2 bases from V and 3 bases from J, with 10 bases in between. This CDR3 spans 14 amino acids. Per the germline V gene, CDR1 is LNHDA and CDR2 is SQIVND (reference sequence). In DNA form, the CDR3 reads TGTGCCAGTAGTATAATTCCACAGGACTATGGCTACACCTTC. Translating gives CASSIIPQDYGYTF.

The chain uses TRBV5-6 and TRBJ2-7; D not resolved. CDR1 SGHDT and CDR2 YYEEEE come from the germline V gene. The CDR3 consists of 13 residues. The germline V and J ends were trimmed by 4 bases and 0 bases, with 8 bases remaining between them. The CDR3 sequence: CASSLELSYEQYV. The CDR3 region has the DNA TGTGCCAGCAGCCTCGAGCTCTCCTACGAGCAGTACGTC.

The CDR3 protein is CASSQEQGVRGYTF. The CDR3 DNA follows: TGTGCCAGCAGCCAAGAACAGGGGGTCCGCGGCTACACCTTC. The chain combines TRBV4-2 with TRBJ1-2, with TRBD1 identical over 8 bases. CDR3 length: 14 amino acids. From germline, CDR1 is LGHNA and CDR2 YNFKEQ. With 0 bases clipped from V and 8 bases from J, the junction kept 5 bases outside the gene matches.

The rearrangement uses TRBV12-3 or TRBV12-4 and TRBJ2-1; D is unresolved. CDR3 size: 12 residues. V was trimmed by 6 bases and J by 5 bases, leaving 8 bases between them. The CDR3 region is CASSPTDNEQFF. The CDR3 coding sequence is TGTGCCAGCAGCCCGACCGACAATGAGCAGTTCTTC.

CDR3 loop: CASKPPHSYEQYV. The CDR3 bases are TGCGCCAGCAAACCTCCTCATTCCTACGAGCAGTACGTC. V is TRBV10-2 and J is TRBJ2-7; D unclear. The CDR3 loop spans 13 amino acids. V lost 7 bases and J lost 1, with 11 bases in between. CDR1 and CDR2 from the germline V gene are WSHSY and SAAADI.

This clone was counted a few times. The chain uses TRBV7-8 and TRBJ2-1; D call uncertain. Germline CDR1 reads SGHVS; CDR2 reads FQNEAQ. The V end lost 5 bases, the J end lost 8 bases, and 10 bases lay between the germline ends. This CDR3 has 12 residues. This CDR3 is CASSPIGDEQFF. The CDR3, as DNA: TGTGCCAGCAGCCCAATCGGCGATGAGCAGTTCTTC.

The rearrangement joins TRBV5-1 to TRBJ2-2; 12 bases map to TRBD1. The CDR3 is 15 amino acids. V shed 3 bases, J shed 7 bases, and the junction held 4 bases outside the gene matches. CDR1 and CDR2 (germline): SGHRS, YFSETQ. The CDR3 coding sequence is TGCGCCAGCAGCTCTGGGACAGGGGGCCACGGGGAGCTGTTTTTT. Translation: CASSSGTGGHGELFF.

The chain joins TRBV2 to TRBJ2-5, with TRBD2 identical over 10 bases. V lost 7 bases, J lost 4 bases, and 9 bases stayed unmatched. The CDR3 contains 15 residues. CDR1 is SNHLY, CDR2 FYNNEI, per germline. CDR3 loop: CASTARLAGGETQYF. CDR3 DNA: TGTGCCAGCACCGCCAGACTAGCGGGCGGAGAGACCCAGTACTTC.

The rearrangement links TRBV15 to TRBJ1-4, with 7 bases lining up with TRBD1. The CDR3 spans 16 residues. With V trimmed by 4 bases and J by 4 bases, 9 bases remained unmatched. The germline V gene has CDR1 LNHNV and CDR2 YYDKDF (reference sequence). The chain's CDR3 is CATSTGQVMLNEKLFF. The CDR3 DNA reads TGTGCCACCAGCACAGGACAGGTTATGCTTAATGAAAAACTGTTTTTT.

The chain employs TRBV19 and TRBJ2-2; 8 positions agree with TRBD1. The J segment lost 3 bases and the V segment lost 7 bases, leaving 4 bases of the junction unmatched. The CDR3 sequence is 14 residues long. Germline V gene lookup returns CDR1 LNHDA and CDR2 SQIVND (reference sequence). Here the CDR3 DNA reads TGTGCCAGTAAAGAACAGGGGGACACCGGGGAGCTGTTTTTT. This encodes CASKEQGDTGELFF.

This chain uses TRBV13 with TRBJ1-5; D possibly corresponds to TRBD1 (5 bases). Germline CDR1 and CDR2: PRHDT and FYEKMQ (reference sequence). CDR3 length: 17 residues. Trimming removed 5 bases at V and 0 bases at J, with 17 bases between. CDR3 nucleotides: TGTGCCAGCAGCCCGGCGGGGGGGGTTTATAGCAATCAGCCCCAGCATTTT. Amino acids: CASSPAGGVYSNQPQHF. Based on the CDR3 plus reference TRBV13 and TRBJ1-5, the full variable domain is AAGVIQSPRHLIKEKRETATLKCYPIPRHDTVYWYQQGPGQDPQFLISFYEKMQSDKGSIPDRFSAQQFSDYHSELNMSSLELGDSALYFCASSPAGGVYSNQPQHFGDGTRLSIL.

The rearrangement links TRBV4-1 to TRBJ2-2; D possibly corresponds to TRBD1 (5 bases). The germline CDR1 and CDR2 sequences are MGHRA and YSYEKL. The V end lost 0 bases, the J end lost 2 bases, and 16 bases lay between the germline ends. The CDR3 spans 18 residues. DNA of the CDR3: TGCGCCAGCAGCCAAGAGAGAACAGGCCGACCCAACACCGGGGAGCTGTTTTTT. Its translation is CASSQERTGRPNTGELFF.

The chain joins TRBV19 to TRBJ2-7; possible D gene TRBD1, 6 bases. The CDR3 contains 16 residues. V shed 5 bases and J shed 3 bases, with 20 bases lying between them. Germline V lookup: CDR1 LNHDA, CDR2 SQIVND (reference sequence). CDR3 sequence reads: CASSPGQITRGYEQYF. The CDR3 nucleotides read TGTGCCAGTAGTCCTGGACAGATAACCAGGGGCTACGAGCAGTACTTC.

The rearrangement uses TRBV2 and TRBJ2-3; D remains unclear. V was trimmed by 4 bases and J by 3 bases, leaving 17 bases between them. CDR3 length equals 16 residues. Germline V lookup: CDR1 SNHLY, CDR2 FYNNEI. The CDR3 nucleotides read TGTGCCAGCAGTGCGCGACCCCAGATAACGACAGATACGCAGTATTTT. Translation gives CASSARPQITTDTQYF.

The genes are TRBV5-4 and TRBJ1-2, with TRBD1 as a possible D gene (6 bases). There are 17 residues in the CDR3. Trimming took off 0 bases at V and 8 bases at J, with 23 bases between the two ends. Per the germline V gene, CDR1 is SGHNT and CDR2 is YYREEE (reference sequence). The CDR3 protein is CASSLGRGAGASGGYTF. CDR3 nucleotides: TGTGCCAGCAGCTTGGGTCGGGGGGCAGGCGCCAGTGGAGGCTACACCTTC. Full variable domain (missing parts from reference TRBV5-4 and TRBJ1-2): ETGVTQSPTHLIKTRGQQVTLRCSSQSGHNTVSWYQQALGQGPQFIFQYYREEENGRGNFPPRFSGLQFPNYSSELNVNALELDDSALYLCASSLGRGAGASGGYTFGSGTRLTVV.

This clone is medium-sized by share. The CDR3 bases are TGTGCCACCAGCGGGGGACGTACGGACACAGATACGCAGTATTTT. Protein sequence: CATSGGRTDTDTQYF. This rearrangement joins TRBV15 to TRBJ2-3, with D perhaps TRBD1 or TRBD2 (5 bases each). V was cut by 5 bases and J by 2 bases, with 14 bases left in between. The CDR3 extends over 15 amino acids. CDR1 and CDR2 (germline): LNHNV, YYDKDF (reference sequence).

This CDR3 reads CASSLSQTSSGNTIYF. CDR3 in DNA: TGCGCCAGCAGCCTGTCTCAGACGAGCTCTGGAAACACCATATATTTT. The V call is TRBV4-1, the J call TRBJ1-3; unclear D gene. Trimming removed 4 bases from V and 0 bases from J, with 13 bases in between. The germline CDR1 and CDR2 sequences are MGHRA and YSYEKL. This CDR3 is 16 amino acids long.

The J gene is TRBJ1-4, the V gene TRBV28, with D uncertain. V lost 6 bases, J lost 5 bases, and 13 bases lay in between. CDR3 length: 14 amino acids. Germline CDR1 MDHEN, CDR2 SYDVKM. The CDR3 sequence is CASRSGSFNEKLFF. The CDR3, as DNA: TGTGCCAGCAGGTCCGGGTCATTCAATGAAAAACTGTTTTTT.

The rearrangement uses TRBV24-1 and TRBJ1-2, with D possibly matching TRBD1 (5 bases). Germline CDR1 KGHDR, CDR2 SFDVKD. The V gene lost 7 bases and the J gene lost 5 bases, with 13 bases spanning the gap. CDR3 length: 13 residues. The DNA for the CDR3 is TGTGCCACCAGGCCCAACGCAGGGTATGGCTACACCTTC. Residues: CATRPNAGYGYTF.

V usage is TRBV19 and J usage is TRBJ1-2, with TRBD1 matching over 8 bases. From germline, CDR1 is LNHDA and CDR2 SQIVND (reference sequence). The CDR3 runs 14 residues. J lost 6 bases, V lost 5 bases, and 8 bases had no gene match. CDR3 coding DNA: TGTGCCAGTAGTCAGGGGGCGGAGCGGGATGGCTACACCTTC. This translates into CASSQGAERDGYTF.

This chain connects TRBV29-1 to TRBJ1-1; no firm D call. V was cut by 1 base and J by 4 bases, with 10 bases left in between. The length of the CDR3 is 13 residues. CDR1 SQVTM and CDR2 ANQGSEA come from the germline V gene. CDR3 in DNA: TGCAGCGTTGAAGTTGCGGTCGGCACTGAAGCTTTCTTT. Residues: CSVEVAVGTEAFF. Combining the CDR3 with reference TRBV29-1 and TRBJ1-1 gives the whole variable domain SAVISQKPSRDICQRGTSLTIQCQVDSQVTMMFWYRQQPGQSLTLIATANQGSEATYESGFVIDKFPISRPNLTFSTLTVSNMSPEDSSIYLCSVEVAVGTEAFFGQGTRLTVV.

The chain carries TRBV2 and TRBJ2-4, with a possible D match to TRBD2 (7 bases). CDR1 and CDR2 from the germline V gene are SNHLY and FYNNEI. The CDR3 covers 15 residues. With 6 bases removed from V and 8 bases from J, the gap between germline ends came to 20 bases. CDR3 in DNA: TGTGCCAGCAGACGAAGGGGGGGGGATGGAGACATTCAGTACTTC. This encodes CASRRRGGDGDIQYF.

This chain links TRBV13 with TRBJ2-1, with 7 bases identical to TRBD2. The CDR3 length is 13 residues. V was clipped by 11 bases and J by 6 bases; unmatched bases: 10. Germline-derived CDR1 and CDR2 are PRHDT and FYEKMQ (reference sequence). The CDR3 DNA reads TGTGCCTCCAGAATGACTAGCCTCAATGAGCAGTTCTTC. It yields the protein CASRMTSLNEQFF.